Presented here are 6 T cell receptor beta chains from one specimen sequenced in a study of ipilimumab plus nivolumab after autologous stem cell transplantation. Sequencing was performed with immunoSEQ multiplex PCR; in TCRdb, only in-frame clones are kept and a portion is missing. The sample consists of over 10,000 clones, about 75% of them appearing once. The input for sequencing was PBMCs, taken in a trial of ipilimumab plus nivolumab as post-transplant consolidation. Receptor source: a male donor with multiple myeloma.

This clone occurred once. The chain is built from TRBV19 and TRBJ1-2, with 9 bases that match TRBD1. Germline assignment: CDR1 LNHDA and CDR2 SQIVND (reference sequence). This CDR3 has 16 amino acids. The junction had 12 bases not matched to a gene; V was cut back by 10 bases and J by 0 bases. The CDR3 region is CATRPGQGSANYGYTF. The CDR3 bases are TGTGCCACTCGTCCGGGACAGGGATCGGCTAACTATGGCTACACCTTC.

The rearrangement uses TRBV2 and TRBJ1-2; 10 positions agree with TRBD1. Losses at the gene ends were 5 bases for V and 5 bases for J; bases not matched to a gene: 11. The CDR3 is 16 residues long. Germline V CDR1 and CDR2: SNHLY, FYNNEI. The CDR3 nucleotides read TGTGCCAGCAGTTTACCGACAGGGGGCGCAAAATATGGCTACACCTTC. Amino acid sequence: CASSLPTGGAKYGYTF.

This clone was picked up a small number of times. The chain carries TRBV11-2 and TRBJ2-2, with TRBD2 identical over 8 bases. Per germline, CDR1 SGHAT and CDR2 FQNNGV. With V trimmed by 2 bases and J by 0 bases, 11 bases remained unmatched. The CDR3 consists of 19 residues. For the CDR3, the DNA is TGTGCCAGCAGCTTAAAGGACGCGGAACTAGCGGCGAACACCGGGGAGCTGTTTTTT. Residues: CASSLKDAELAANTGELFF.

This clone was detected a few times. This rearrangement joins TRBV5-4 to TRBJ1-3, with D possibly being TRBD1 (5 bases). Germline CDR1 is SGHNT and CDR2 is YYREEE (reference sequence). The CDR3 sequence is 15 residues long. Trimming took off 0 bases at V and 4 bases at J, with 11 bases between the two ends. CDR3 sequence reads: CASSLASAGGNTIYF. The CDR3 nucleotides read TGTGCCAGCAGCTTGGCGTCGGCAGGGGGAAACACCATATATTTT.

The chain is built from TRBV7-2 and TRBJ2-7; possible D gene TRBD1, 5 bases. Germline CDR1 is SGHTA and CDR2 is FQGNSA. The CDR3 is 13 amino acids. Trimming cost V 4 bases and J 4 bases, with 11 bases left between them. This CDR3 is CASSYTAGYEQYF. DNA for the CDR3: TGTGCCAGCAGCTACACTGCAGGGTACGAGCAGTACTTC.

The gene calls are TRBV7-3 and TRBJ2-3; 13 bases fit TRBD2. J was trimmed by 2 bases and V by 5 bases; bases with no gene match: 10. The germline V gene has CDR1 SGHTA and CDR2 FQGTGA. CDR3 length: 18 amino acids. The CDR3 DNA sequence: TGTGCCAGCAGCGTTATCGGAACTAGCGGGGGGGCCACAGATACGCAGTATTTT. Translation: CASSVIGTSGGATDTQYF.